The sequence of this TCR beta chain was determined in a study of cytomegalovirus exposure and HLA in healthy donors. Study details: Across around 400 genotyped donors, 81% landed in the Caucasian-associated ancestry cluster.

Study conclusions and caveats: Versus the roughly 690-donor mean, an Asian-associated ancestry cluster reportedly showed fewer N-insertions in a later analysis. The productive fraction for most TCR beta V segments was about 90% or about 30% in an earlier analysis.

The PCR had 60 Vbeta and 13 Jbeta primers. TCRdb's table, derived via immunoSEQ multiplex PCR, lists solely in-frame clones and lacks some. In the table there are around 150,000 clones, just under 85% of which are singletons. Each donor was nominally healthy when sampled (though unrecorded immune exposures were likely). The CDR3 loop spans 13 amino acids. V gave up 6 bases and J gave up 1 base, with 9 bases separating them. Germline V gives CDR1 MNHEY, CDR2 SVGAGI. As regards this clone: Its target is not known.

The clonotype originates from a man aged 25-45 years in good health and CMV-seropositive. The J gene is TRBJ1-1, the V gene TRBV6-5; D may be TRBD1 (6 bases). The source material was PBMCs. Written as DNA, the CDR3 is TGTGCCAGCAGATGGACAGCGAACACTGAAGCTTTCTTT. It codes for CASRWTANTEAFF.